What follows is one TCR beta chain and its context. In its sample, this clonotype was seen many times. Its cognate antigen has yet to be identified. Base qualities are missing; no much larger clone stands one base away. This specimen comes from a study of glioma-infiltrating T cells (dated by TCRdb to 2016 to 2017). Some background on the complete study: TCR alpha- and beta-chain repertoires were sequenced from glioma tissue, non-neoplastic brain tissue and matched peripheral blood mononuclear cells. Each tissue-infiltrating repertoire was compared with the same patient's peripheral blood repertoire to measure divergence between tissue and blood T-cell populations. Three low-grade glioma patients, seven or eight primary glioblastoma patients, and three non-glioma patients who contributed non-neoplastic brain tissue made up the paired cohort.

Here is what the overall study found, with its caveats: Group comparisons rested on small numbers: three non-neoplastic, three low-grade glioma and several glioblastoma patients. VJ-independent divergence between tissue and blood was lower than expected in non-neoplastic patients but higher than expected in all gliomas, particularly low-grade gliomas. Tissue and blood shared very few CDR3 sequences, a result attributed to high CDR3 diversity and limited sampling.

The iRepertoire nested amplicon-rescue multiplex PCR (arm-PCR) platform was used to amplify TCR alpha and beta CDR3 regions from RNA. The input for one-step reverse transcription and amplification was about 90-450 ng of tissue mRNA or PBMC total RNA. Following bead purification, Illumina adapters were added through a secondary multiplex PCR, and the libraries were then gel-purified between 200 and 400 bp. Demultiplexing relied on internal 6-nucleotide barcodes carried by the libraries. Sequencing of libraries was performed on an Illumina MiSeq with 2x220 or 2x250 nucleotide paired-end reads. In the source study's methods: Paired reads were merged using FLASH 1.2.11 and aligned with BWA-MEM to the GRCh37 human genome, and TRA and TRB reads were then extracted. V and J assignment used an IMGT-derived reference of cassette sequences and CDR3 motifs that included pseudogenes. Three-frame translation of reads was performed, and productive CDR3s were defined as those with a C...FGXG motif and no stop codons. A clonotype was defined as a unique combination of a V-J cassette pair and a CDR3 amino acid sequence. Hamming distance filtering was applied to reads, with thresholds set by the sequence error rate of each sample in mapped regions. TCRdb took the public reads, trimmed them with fastp at Q25, ran MiXCR for clone calling and kept in-frame beta chains. Rows with a matching CDR3 protein are joined into one entry that keeps the most common DNA and genes. TCRdb assigned the V and J calls; the authors' analysis was not used. Recorded for this sample are 100,000 to 150,000 distinct CDR3 sequences; approximately 25% of them occurred a single time. Clones ranked in the top ten supply nearly 15% of the sample.

Looking up the germline V gene (reference sequence) yields CDR1 MNHEY and CDR2 SMNVEV. The CDR3 covers 14 residues, taking in both the cysteine and the phenylalanine. Only the CDR3 part of the read is kept: 42 bases, read in frame from the first base. Compared with germline, V lacks 5 bases and J lacks 4 bases; bases without a gene match: 4. This sequence uses TRBV27 and TRBJ2-7, and 11 junction bases match TRBD2. The specimen was glioma tissue, nonneoplastic brain tissue, or PBMCs (not recorded which). This sequence was found in a human donor with low-grade glioma or glioblastoma, undergoing nonglioma brain surgery, or in good health (not recorded which). The DNA reads as follows: TGTGCCAGCAGTCCGACTAGCGGGACGTACGAGCAGTACTTC. Its translation reads: CASSPTSGTYEQYF.